The rows below give T cell receptor beta chains drawn from one sample of a study of cytomegalovirus exposure and HLA in healthy donors. Method: immunoSEQ multiplex PCR; TCRdb's copy keeps in-frame clones and lacks some. This sample has 200,000 to 300,000 clones, with around 90% found just once. The sequenced material came from PBMCs. All receptors derive from a woman aged 25-40 years in good health and CMV-seronegative. The conserved cysteine and the conserved F or W are not part of the CDR3 here. The order of the fields is J gene, V gene, CDR3 protein.

>TRBJ1-2|TRBV6-1
ASSLQGRNYGYT
>TRBJ1-1|TRBV30
AWTQGAWVPAF
>TRBJ1-5|TRBV2
ASSEGLGNQPQH
>TRBJ2-1|TRBV27
ASKWGNEQF
>TRBJ2-7|TRBV30
AGRDYSSYEQY
>TRBJ2-6|TRBV7-9
ASSSIRDRGNSGANVLT
>TRBJ2-7|TRBV4-1
ASSQDLGFLQY
>TRBJ1-1|TRBV5-1
ASSLRGPNTEAF
>TRBJ2-3|TRBV29-1
SANRETDTQY
>TRBJ2-1|TRBV7-9
ASSLETGFNEQF
>TRBJ2-5|TRBV19
ASSGGLATETQY
>TRBJ2-1|TRBV6-5
ASSYLAGPYNEQF
>TRBJ1-2|TRBV6-5
ASNGQGSGYT
>TRBJ2-1|TRBV9
ASHRGPQLGSYNEQF
>TRBJ2-7|TRBV6-1
ASSEGLAGSYEQY
>TRBJ2-1|TRBV11-2
ASSPYKGFSAPTYNEQF
>TRBJ2-3|TRBV5-1
ASSSVEGPNTQY
>TRBJ1-4|TRBV29-1
SVAQGGVDEKLF
>TRBJ2-5|TRBV7-8
ASSLGATSGKETQY
>TRBJ1-2|TRBV6-5
ASRPDRGNYGYT
>TRBJ1-1|TRBV6-5
ASSYDRLNTEAF
>TRBJ2-7|TRBV28
ASSLHTGPWYEQY
>TRBJ2-1|TRBV6-4
ASSDSGRVNEQF
>TRBJ2-1|TRBV11-2
ASSLALAGSGEQF
>TRBJ2-7|TRBV6-5
ASSYVSGTGFYEQY
>TRBJ2-7|TRBV20-1
SASDGYEQY
>TRBJ2-1|TRBV29-1
SVDPSGTYNEQF
>TRBJ2-1|TRBV29-1
SAAPRDSYNEQF
>TRBJ1-5|TRBV5-1
ASRDYGDRNQPQH
>TRBJ2-3|TRBV19
ASSKLGADTQY
>TRBJ1-3|TRBV18
ASSPAGSSGNTIY
>TRBJ1-4|TRBV28
ASSETTGGRNEKLF
>TRBJ2-1|TRBV28
ASSPVIAGTRTYNEQF
>TRBJ2-2|TRBV30
AWSVMGRELF
>TRBJ2-7|TRBV6-5
ASSSGLAAYEQY
>TRBJ2-1|TRBV5-6
ASSLGPVRGNEQF
>TRBJ2-2|TRBV5-4
ASSSSGNTGELF
>TRBJ2-1|TRBV25-1
ASSTSPVLTPGNEQF
>TRBJ1-5|TRBV30
AWSTWGDSDQPQH
>TRBJ2-7|TRBV6-5
ASSYFGGGSEHEQY
>TRBJ2-7|TRBV7-3
ASSLRGDVRSEQY
>TRBJ1-5|TRBV28
ASSSAPGNQPQH
>TRBJ2-7|TRBV28
ASSWGVGKYEQY
>TRBJ2-2|TRBV6-6
ASSLRTGPNTGELF
>TRBJ2-2|TRBV10-3
AMTDSANTGELF
>TRBJ2-1|TRBV2
ASSGAAQYNEQF
>TRBJ2-7|TRBV7-3
ASSLGGTSDNEQY
>TRBJ2-1|TRBV27
ASSLQDLPFNEQF
>TRBJ2-3|TRBV2
ASSEEAGLTDTQY
>TRBJ2-1|TRBV13
ASSFEAGGLGNEQF